These T cell receptor beta chains were read from a single sample in a study of blood T cell repertoires in COVID-19. This table comes from immunoSEQ multiplex PCR, and its TCRdb copy is limited to in-frame clones, with some not included. In the table there are about 410,000 clones, roughly 91% of which are singletons. Sequences were obtained from PBMCs or T cells enriched from blood (not recorded which). These receptors all stem from a man aged 18 to 35 who had recovered from COVID-19. CDR3s include the opening cysteine and the closing phenylalanine or tryptophan. Fields, in order: J gene, V gene, clone size, D gene, CDR3 DNA, CDR3 protein. The D gene is left open where the match is weak. Size is stated for part of the rows, as once, few or many counts, or as a class when the clone is expanded.

J: TRBJ2-5; V: TRBV27; size: NA; D: NA; DNA: TGTGCCACCCACGGACAGCTACCATGGACCCAGTACTTC; CDR3: CATHGQLPWTQYF
J: TRBJ2-5; V: TRBV7-8; size: NA; D: TRBD1; DNA: TGTGCCAGCAGCTGGAAGGGACAGGGAAAGGAGACCCAGTACTTC; CDR3: CASSWKGQGKETQYF
J: TRBJ2-3; V: TRBV9; size: NA; D: NA; DNA: TGTGCCAGCAGCGTAGGGAGGATCGATACGCAGTATTTT; CDR3: CASSVGRIDTQYF
J: TRBJ1-2; V: TRBV6-5; size: once; D: NA; DNA: TGTGCCAGCAGTACCCGGCAGGGTCTCTATGGCTACACCTTC; CDR3: CASSTRQGLYGYTF
J: TRBJ1-2; V: TRBV18; size: NA; D: TRBD1; DNA: TGTGCCAGCTCACCACCGGTGGGGGACAGGGTGCACTATGGCTACACCTTC; CDR3: CASSPPVGDRVHYGYTF
J: TRBJ1-1; V: TRBV29-1; size: NA; D: NA; DNA: TGCAGCGTCCTACGGGGGAACACTGAAGCTTTCTTT; CDR3: CSVLRGNTEAFF
J: TRBJ2-7; V: TRBV19; size: NA; D: NA; DNA: TGTGCCAGTAGTTGGGGGCAGGACTACGAGCAGTACTTC; CDR3: CASSWGQDYEQYF
J: TRBJ1-5; V: TRBV11-2; size: NA; D: TRBD1; DNA: TGTGCCAGCAGTTATCGGCAGGGGGATCAGCCCCAGCATTTT; CDR3: CASSYRQGDQPQHF
J: TRBJ1-5; V: TRBV3-1/TRBV3-2; size: NA; D: NA; DNA: TGTGCCAGCAGCCAAGAGCAGGGGAGATTGCCCCAGCATTTT; CDR3: CASSQEQGRLPQHF
J: TRBJ1-4; V: TRBV7-9; size: NA; D: NA; DNA: TGTGCCTTCCACGCACCGGGGGAGGGTGAAAAACTGTTTTTT; CDR3: CAFHAPGEGEKLFF
J: TRBJ2-2; V: TRBV19; size: NA; D: TRBD2; DNA: TGTGCCAGTAGTAGCGGGAGGAACACCGGGGAGCTGTTTTTT; CDR3: CASSSGRNTGELFF
J: TRBJ2-1; V: TRBV5-1; size: NA; D: NA; DNA: TGCGCCAGCAGCGTGGAGGCTAGTTCCTACAATGAGCAGTTCTTC; CDR3: CASSVEASSYNEQFF
J: TRBJ2-7; V: TRBV6-5; size: once; D: NA; DNA: TGTGCCAGCAGTCTGGGGATAGGGGACGAGCAGTACTTC; CDR3: CASSLGIGDEQYF
J: TRBJ2-7; V: TRBV11-3; size: NA; D: TRBD1; DNA: TGTGCCAGCAGCTTAGGACACGGACAGGGGTTCTTGGATCCCTACGAGCAGTACTTC; CDR3: CASSLGHGQGFLDPYEQYF
J: TRBJ1-5; V: TRBV7-8; size: NA; D: TRBD1; DNA: TGTGCCAGCAGCCTACAGGGGGTCCTCACCCAGCCCCAGCATTTT; CDR3: CASSLQGVLTQPQHF
J: TRBJ2-7; V: TRBV7-9; size: NA; D: NA; DNA: TGTGCCAGCGCGGAACAGGGCCAAGACGAGCAGTACTTC; CDR3: CASAEQGQDEQYF
J: TRBJ1-6; V: TRBV6-5; size: NA; D: NA; DNA: TGTGCCAGCAGTTACGGACAGCATACCGGTTCACCCCTCCACTTT; CDR3: CASSYGQHTGSPLHF
J: TRBJ1-5; V: TRBV19; size: NA; D: NA; DNA: TGTGCCAGTAGTATAGGCGGGGGCGGCAATCAGCCCCAGCATTTT; CDR3: CASSIGGGGNQPQHF
J: TRBJ2-3; V: TRBV5-5; size: NA; D: TRBD1; DNA: TGTGCCAGCAGCTATGTGACAGGGGGCTTTGGCACAGATACGCAGTATTTT; CDR3: CASSYVTGGFGTDTQYF
J: TRBJ1-1; V: TRBV27; size: NA; D: NA; DNA: TGTGCCAGCAGTCGGCGGCAGATAAACACTGAAGCTTTCTTT; CDR3: CASSRRQINTEAFF
J: TRBJ1-1; V: TRBV5-1; size: NA; D: NA; DNA: TGCGCCAGCAGCTTGGTAGGGGGGGACGGTGAAGCTTTCTTT; CDR3: CASSLVGGDGEAFF
J: TRBJ2-7; V: TRBV28; size: few; D: NA; DNA: TGTGCCAGCAGCTTACTCGAACCGGGACAAGTCCTCTACGAGCAGTACTTC; CDR3: CASSLLEPGQVLYEQYF
J: TRBJ1-1; V: TRBV19; size: NA; D: TRBD1; DNA: TGTGCCAGTAGTGGGGACAGTTGGAACACTGAAGCTTTCTTT; CDR3: CASSGDSWNTEAFF
J: TRBJ1-1; V: TRBV30; size: NA; D: NA; DNA: TGTGCCTGGAGTCGGGGGGCCACTGAAGCTTTCTTT; CDR3: CAWSRGATEAFF
J: TRBJ1-5; V: TRBV28; size: NA; D: NA; DNA: TGTGCCAGCAGTTTAATTCCGTCCTTCAGTCCCCAGCATTTT; CDR3: CASSLIPSFSPQHF
J: TRBJ1-5; V: TRBV6-2/TRBV6-3; size: NA; D: NA; DNA: TGTGCCAGCAGCGAACTCGACAGGCCGGATCAGCCCCAGCATTTT; CDR3: CASSELDRPDQPQHF
J: TRBJ1-1; V: TRBV19; size: NA; D: NA; DNA: TGTGCCAGTATTAACGGCGGATCCTACACTGAAGCTTTCTTT; CDR3: CASINGGSYTEAFF
J: TRBJ1-4; V: TRBV5-1; size: NA; D: TRBD1; DNA: TGCGCCAGCAGCCACAGGGGGGTGGATGAAAAACTGTTTTTT; CDR3: CASSHRGVDEKLFF
J: TRBJ2-7; V: TRBV5-5; size: once; D: NA; DNA: TGTGCCAGCGGATTAGGTAGCGGCTCCTACGAGCAGTACTTC; CDR3: CASGLGSGSYEQYF
J: TRBJ1-6; V: TRBV15; size: NA; D: TRBD1; DNA: TGTGCCACCAGCATACCCAGCGGGACAGGGGGGGATTCACCCCTCCACTTT; CDR3: CATSIPSGTGGDSPLHF
J: TRBJ1-1; V: TRBV19; size: NA; D: TRBD1; DNA: TGTGCCAGGCCAGACCGGGACAGGGAAAAGAACACTGAAGCTTTCTTT; CDR3: CARPDRDREKNTEAFF
J: TRBJ2-4; V: TRBV20-1; size: NA; D: TRBD1; DNA: TGCAGTGGGGACAGAAAAAACATTCAGTACTTC; CDR3: CSGDRKNIQYF
J: TRBJ1-4; V: TRBV19; size: NA; D: TRBD1; DNA: TGTGCCAGTGGCAGGGGGAACGAAAAACTGTTTTTT; CDR3: CASGRGNEKLFF
J: TRBJ2-2; V: TRBV3-1/TRBV3-2; size: NA; D: NA; DNA: TGTGCCAGCAGCCAATCCACAATTTTGACCGGGGAGCTGTTTTTT; CDR3: CASSQSTILTGELFF
J: TRBJ2-3; V: TRBV7-9; size: NA; D: TRBD2; DNA: TGTGCCAGCAGCTTTTTTAGGACTAGCGGTTCTCTTTCACAGAATACGCAGTATTTT; CDR3: CASSFFRTSGSLSQNTQYF
J: TRBJ2-7; V: TRBV7-9; size: NA; D: TRBD1; DNA: TGTGCCAGCCGCCGGGACAGCACCTCCTACGAGCAGTACTTC; CDR3: CASRRDSTSYEQYF
J: TRBJ1-1; V: TRBV3-1/TRBV3-2; size: NA; D: TRBD1; DNA: TGTGCCAGCAGCCCGCGGGACAGGGACGCTGAAGCTTTCTTT; CDR3: CASSPRDRDAEAFF
J: TRBJ1-2; V: TRBV21-1; size: NA; D: NA; DNA: TGTGCCAGCAGCGCCCTCCCCCCGGGACAGGGACAATATGGCTACACCTTC; CDR3: CASSALPPGQGQYGYTF
J: TRBJ2-7; V: TRBV7-9; size: NA; D: TRBD2; DNA: TGTGCCAGCACTCCCCCGCTAGCGGGCCCCTACGAGCAGTACTTC; CDR3: CASTPPLAGPYEQYF
J: TRBJ2-7; V: TRBV5-5; size: once; D: TRBD2; DNA: TGTGCCAGCAGTTCGACGCTAGCGGCCTCCTACGAGCAGTACTTC; CDR3: CASSSTLAASYEQYF
J: TRBJ2-3; V: TRBV7-9; size: NA; D: NA; DNA: TGTGCCAGCAGCAATCTAGTGCTCGAGACGCAGTATTTT; CDR3: CASSNLVLETQYF
J: TRBJ2-2; V: TRBV5-4; size: NA; D: NA; DNA: TGTGCCAGCAGCGTAGGGGGGGGCACCGGGGAGCTGTTTTTT; CDR3: CASSVGGGTGELFF
J: TRBJ1-5; V: TRBV15; size: NA; D: NA; DNA: TGTGCCACCAGCACAGGGGGCAATCAGCCCCAGCATTTT; CDR3: CATSTGGNQPQHF
J: TRBJ2-3; V: TRBV6-2/TRBV6-3; size: NA; D: TRBD2; DNA: TGTGCCAGCAGTTACGGGCTAGCGGTCACAGATACGCAGTATTTT; CDR3: CASSYGLAVTDTQYF
J: TRBJ1-3; V: TRBV7-3; size: NA; D: TRBD1; DNA: TGTGCCAGCAGCGTTCACCGGGACAGCAACACCATATATTTT; CDR3: CASSVHRDSNTIYF
J: TRBJ1-1; V: TRBV3-1/TRBV3-2; size: NA; D: TRBD1; DNA: TGTGCCAGCAGCCAAGAAACAGGGGGTATATGGGCTTTCTTT; CDR3: CASSQETGGIWAFF
J: TRBJ1-3; V: TRBV3-1/TRBV3-2; size: NA; D: NA; DNA: TGTGCCAGCAGCCCGTTCCGGGATGGAAACACCATATATTTT; CDR3: CASSPFRDGNTIYF
J: TRBJ2-7; V: TRBV10-3; size: NA; D: NA; DNA: TGTGCCATCAGAGACACCTACGAGCAGTACTTC; CDR3: CAIRDTYEQYF
J: TRBJ1-3; V: TRBV18; size: NA; D: TRBD1; DNA: TGTGCCAGCTCACGCGCGACAGGGACAAAAGGAAACACCATATATTTT; CDR3: CASSRATGTKGNTIYF
J: TRBJ1-5; V: TRBV6-2/TRBV6-3; size: NA; D: NA; DNA: TGTGCCAGCAGTTACACAGAAAATCAGCCCCAGCATTTT; CDR3: CASSYTENQPQHF
J: TRBJ1-1; V: TRBV29-1; size: NA; D: TRBD1; DNA: TGCAGCGTTGTCGGGTCAGGAACAGGGGGGACTGAAGCTTTCTTT; CDR3: CSVVGSGTGGTEAFF
J: TRBJ1-4; V: TRBV18; size: NA; D: NA; DNA: TGTGCCAGCTCACCAGGGGCCCCTGCTAATGAAAAACTGTTTTTT; CDR3: CASSPGAPANEKLFF
J: TRBJ1-4; V: TRBV28; size: NA; D: TRBD1; DNA: TGTGCCAGCAGTCCCACAGGGGTCGCAACTAATGAAAAACTGTTTTTT; CDR3: CASSPTGVATNEKLFF
J: TRBJ2-1; V: TRBV7-9; size: NA; D: NA; DNA: TGTGCCAGCAGCTTTCTCGCGGGCCCGTACAATGAGCAGTTCTTC; CDR3: CASSFLAGPYNEQFF
J: TRBJ2-4; V: TRBV5-1; size: NA; D: NA; DNA: TGCGCCAGCAGCTCTATCGAGGGCAGACTAGCCAAAAACATTCAGTACTTC; CDR3: CASSSIEGRLAKNIQYF
J: TRBJ1-2; V: TRBV7-9; size: NA; D: TRBD1; DNA: TGTGCCAGCAGCTATCGGCCGGGACAGGGCGTATATGGCTACACCTTC; CDR3: CASSYRPGQGVYGYTF
J: TRBJ1-4; V: TRBV23-1; size: once; D: NA; DNA: TGCGCCAGCTATGACAGTTCAACTAATGAAAAACTGTTTTTT; CDR3: CASYDSSTNEKLFF
J: TRBJ1-6; V: TRBV27; size: NA; D: TRBD1; DNA: TGTGCCAGCAGTTTGTCTGACAGGGTTGGTTCACCCCTCCACTTT; CDR3: CASSLSDRVGSPLHF